The 32 T cell receptor beta chains below come from one sample, sequenced in a study of T cells after yellow fever vaccination. Using its own MiXCR run on the 5' RACE reads, TCRdb lists one record per CDR3 protein. The sample has approximately 96,000 distinct CDR3 sequences, under 9% seen once. The sample here was CD8+ T cells not binding an NS4B(214-222) dextramer, sorted from PBMCs, taken roughly 14 days after the first yellow fever vaccination. These receptors were taken from a man aged 18 to 30 who received the YFV17D yellow fever vaccine.

A few counts support this clonotype. The gene calls are TRBV27 and TRBJ2-7; 8 positions match TRBD2. V lost 0 bases, J lost 0 bases, and 10 bases stayed unmatched. Germline CDR1 reads MNHEY; CDR2 reads SMNVEV (reference sequence). The CDR3 length is 18 residues. The CDR3 protein is CASSLSSGGALSSYEQYF. The CDR3 DNA follows: TGTGCCAGCAGTTTATCCTCCGGGGGGGCGTTGAGCTCCTACGAGCAGTACTTC.

This clonotype was seen a handful of times. V gene TRBV7-6 combines with J gene TRBJ2-7; a weak D match, TRBD1 (5 bases). Trimming took 1 base from V and 2 from J, leaving 9 bases between them. There are 14 residues in the CDR3. CDR1 and CDR2 (germline): SGHVS, FNYEAQ. The CDR3 reads CASSLVGQTYEQYF. Here the CDR3 DNA reads TGTGCCAGCAGCTTAGTAGGACAAACCTACGAGCAGTACTTC.

The rearrangement uses TRBV4-3 and TRBJ2-4, with unresolved D. V lost 1 base and J 1 base, leaving 8 bases between the germline ends. In germline, CDR1 is LGHNA, CDR2 YSLEER. This CDR3 has 15 amino acids. CDR3 DNA: TGCGCCAGCAGCCAAGGAGCACAGGCCAAAAACATTCAGTACTTC. Protein sequence: CASSQGAQAKNIQYF.

The chain recombines TRBV27 with TRBJ1-5, with TRBD1 as a possible D gene (5 bases). The CDR3 consists of 13 residues. Per the germline V gene, CDR1 is MNHEY and CDR2 is SMNVEV (reference sequence). V shed 8 bases and J shed 7 bases, with 15 bases lying between them. CDR3: CASAFRVAQPQHF. The CDR3 DNA follows: TGTGCCAGCGCCTTCAGGGTCGCGCAGCCCCAGCATTTT.

This chain uses TRBV4-2 with TRBJ2-5; 10 positions agree with TRBD2. CDR1 and CDR2 from the germline V gene are LGHNA and YNFKEQ. Trimming cost V 4 bases and J 2 bases; bases outside gene matches: 7. CDR3 length: 16 residues. The CDR3 region is CASSPLAGASQETQYF. Written as DNA, the CDR3 is TGTGCCAGCAGCCCCCTAGCGGGGGCAAGTCAAGAGACCCAGTACTTC.

This clonotype was found a few times. The rearrangement uses TRBV12-3 or TRBV12-4 and TRBJ2-1; D may be TRBD1 (6 bases). With 2 bases removed from V and 0 bases from J, the gap between germline ends came to 11 bases. This CDR3 has 16 residues. The CDR3 is CASSLPQGSSYNEQFF. CDR3 in DNA: TGTGCCAGCAGTTTACCACAGGGTAGCTCCTACAATGAGCAGTTCTTC.

The chain couples TRBV4-1 to TRBJ1-1; TRBD1 agrees at 9 bases. Trimming at V came to 6 bases and at J to 5 bases, leaving 10 bases not matched to a gene. Germline V gives CDR1 MGHRA, CDR2 YSYEKL. This CDR3 region has 15 residues. The chain's CDR3 is CASRGTGGGQTEAFF. CDR3 bases: TGCGCCAGCAGAGGTACAGGGGGCGGCCAAACTGAAGCTTTCTTT.

The gene calls are TRBV28 and TRBJ2-1; D possibly uses TRBD1 or TRBD2 (5 bases each). The CDR3 covers 16 residues. Trimming pared 6 bases from V and 0 bases from J, leaving 15 bases between. Germline loops: CDR1 MDHEN, CDR2 SYDVKM. The CDR3 coding sequence is TGTGCCAGCAGGCTTACAGGACTGAACTCCTACAATGAGCAGTTCTTC. This gives the protein CASRLTGLNSYNEQFF. Filled out from reference TRBV28 and TRBJ2-1, the complete variable domain reads DVKVTQSSRYLVKRTGEKVFLECVQDMDHENMFWYRQDPGLGLRLIYFSYDVKMKEKGDIPEGYSVSREKKERFSLILESASTNQTSMYLCASRLTGLNSYNEQFFGPGTRLTVL.

The sample holds a few counts of this clonotype. CDR3 DNA: TGTGCCAGCAGTGAAAAATTGGCGGGGAAGACCCGCACAGATACGCAGTATTTT. This gives the protein CASSEKLAGKTRTDTQYF. The rearrangement joins TRBV2 to TRBJ2-3, with D maybe TRBD2 (6 bases). The CDR3 has 18 amino acids. The germline V gene encodes CDR1 SNHLY and CDR2 FYNNEI. V was pared by 2 bases and J by 1 base, with 19 bases between.

This clonotype came up many times. The rearrangement joins TRBV12-3 or TRBV12-4 to TRBJ2-5; perhaps TRBD1 as D (6 bases). The CDR3 runs to 14 residues. Trimming pared 3 bases from V and 5 bases from J, leaving 13 bases between. CDR3 bases: TGTGCCAGCAGTTTTCAGGGGCAAGGGGAGACCCAGTACTTC. Amino acid sequence: CASSFQGQGETQYF.

This clonotype was counted many times. J is TRBJ2-5 and V is TRBV12-3 or TRBV12-4; D not resolved. V was clipped by 11 bases and J by 4 bases, with 14 bases between them. The CDR3 covers 12 residues. The CDR3 loop reads CAGGADGETQYF. In nucleotides, the CDR3 is TGTGCCGGCGGCGCGGACGGAGAGACCCAGTACTTC.

This clonotype was seen only a few times. The chain links TRBV12-3 or TRBV12-4 to TRBJ1-2, with a weak D call TRBD1 (5 bases). Trimming took off 4 bases at V and 0 bases at J, with 18 bases between the two ends. This CDR3 contains 17 residues. The CDR3 DNA follows: TGTGCCAGCAGTTCAAACCCACAGGCTCTCCCTAACTATGGCTACACCTTC. Its protein is CASSSNPQALPNYGYTF.

Many counts were recorded for this clonotype. V gene TRBV12-3 or TRBV12-4 combines with J gene TRBJ2-2; D remains ambiguous. V was shortened by 9 bases and J by 5 bases, with 7 bases between the two germline ends. The CDR3 is 11 residues long. The CDR3 here is CASSETGELFF. Written as DNA, the CDR3 is TGTGCCAGTAGTGAAACCGGGGAGCTGTTTTTT.

This clonotype was counted only a few times. The chain couples TRBV7-9 to TRBJ1-1, with no clear D. The CDR3 totals 11 residues. V was cut by 3 bases and J by 7 bases, with 6 bases left in between. Germline V gene sequence: CDR1 SEHNR, CDR2 FQNEAQ (reference sequence). CDR3 DNA: TGTGCCAGCAGCTTTCGGCTTGAAGCTTTCTTT. Translating gives CASSFRLEAFF.

The chain links TRBV19 to TRBJ1-6, with D unresolved. This CDR3 spans 11 amino acids. V lost 9 bases to trimming and J lost 7 bases, with 7 bases between them. Germline V gene sequence: CDR1 LNHDA, CDR2 SQIVND (reference sequence). CDR3 region: CARDLNSPLHF. CDR3 nucleotides: TGTGCCAGGGACTTAAATTCACCCCTCCACTTT.

V gene TRBV7-9 combines with J gene TRBJ2-7; D could derive from TRBD1 or TRBD2 (5 bases each). V was clipped by 1 base and J by 5 bases, with 6 bases between them. The CDR3 extends over 12 amino acids. CDR1 and CDR2 (germline): SEHNR, FQNEAQ (reference sequence). CDR3 DNA: TGTGCCAGCAGCTTAGGAGGGGACGAGCAGTACGTC. Its translation: CASSLGGDEQYV.

CDR3 bases: TGTGCCAGCAGCCCGTCAGGACTAGCCCCAGATACGCAGTATTTT. Translation gives CASSPSGLAPDTQYF. The chain is built from TRBV3-1 and TRBJ2-3; 8 nucleotides agree with TRBD2. J gave up 4 bases and V 4 bases, and 7 bases lay outside the gene matches. Germline CDR1 LGHDT, CDR2 YNNKEL (reference sequence). The CDR3 is 15 residues long.

This clonotype was found many times. The V gene is TRBV30, the J gene TRBJ2-1, with D perhaps matching TRBD2 (5 bases). Germline V lookup: CDR1 GTSNPN, CDR2 SVGIG (reference sequence). V was trimmed by 2 bases and J by 0 bases, leaving 11 bases between them. This CDR3 is 15 amino acids long. CDR3 loop: CAWSFPTSSYNEQFF. In DNA, the CDR3 is TGTGCCTGGAGTTTTCCTACTAGCTCCTACAATGAGCAGTTCTTC.

This clonotype showed up many times. DNA of the CDR3: TGTGCCAGCAGTCCAAGCGGGGGGGCCTTCTACGAGCAGTACTTC. Its protein product is CASSPSGGAFYEQYF. The chain is built from TRBV2 and TRBJ2-7; 10 bases line up with TRBD2. The CDR3 extends over 15 amino acids. V shed 5 bases, J shed 3 bases, and the junction held 7 bases outside the gene matches. CDR1 and CDR2 from the germline V gene are SNHLY and FYNNEI.

This clonotype was counted a few times. The rearrangement joins TRBV7-9 to TRBJ2-1, with D perhaps TRBD1 (7 bases). Germline values: CDR1 SEHNR, CDR2 FQNEAQ (reference sequence). This CDR3 has 17 residues. Trimming pared 1 base from V and 0 bases from J, leaving 13 bases between. The CDR3 spells CASSLGAGGGSYNEQFF. In nucleotides, the CDR3 is TGTGCCAGCAGCTTAGGGGCAGGGGGAGGCTCCTACAATGAGCAGTTCTTC.

This clonotype was seen many times. The genes are TRBV21-1 and TRBJ1-6; the table names TRBD1, a call not compared with the DNA. TRBV21-1 is noted as a pseudogene. CDR3 size: 16 residues. The CDR3, as DNA: TGTGCCAGCATCGCCACCTCTGGACAGGGAAACTCACCCCTCCACTTT. Residues: CASIATSGQGNSPLHF.

The chain carries TRBV4-1 and TRBJ2-2; weak D call: TRBD2 (5 bases). The CDR3 extends over 15 amino acids. V shed 4 bases and J shed 7 bases, with 16 bases lying between them. The germline gives CDR1 MGHRA, CDR2 YSYEKL. The CDR3 sequence is CASSPRSSFSGELFF. The CDR3, as DNA: TGCGCCAGCAGCCCCCGGTCTAGCTTTAGCGGGGAGCTGTTTTTT.

The chain joins TRBV20-1 to TRBJ2-2; TRBD2 matches 7 bases. Germline lookup yields CDR1 DFQATT and CDR2 SNEGSKA (reference sequence). The CDR3 length is 12 residues. CDR3 nucleotide sequence: TGCAGCCTTTATAGCGGGACCGGGGAGCTGTTTTTT. Amino acid sequence: CSLYSGTGELFF.

The gene calls are TRBV6-1 and TRBJ2-7, with D tentatively TRBD1 (6 bases). Germline V gene lookup returns CDR1 MNHNS and CDR2 SASEGT. V shed 1 base and J shed 1 base, with 20 bases lying between them. The CDR3 runs to 18 residues. The DNA for the CDR3 is TGTGCCAGCAGTGAAGGACCGACAGGTACACCACGGTCCTACGAGCAGTACTTC. It yields the protein CASSEGPTGTPRSYEQYF.

This clonotype was seen a handful of times. The V call is TRBV6-1, the J call TRBJ2-7, with no clear D. CDR1 is MNHNS, CDR2 SASEGT, per germline. CDR3 size: 15 residues. V lost 6 bases and J 7 bases, leaving 22 bases between the germline ends. The CDR3 here is CASSKSQEPGLEQYF. CDR3 in DNA: TGTGCCAGCAGCAAGTCCCAGGAGCCCGGTTTAGAGCAGTACTTC.

The DNA of the CDR3 is TGTGCCAGCAGCTCCCCGGGACAGGGCGCCTGGGTAGAGCAGTACTTC. Translated: CASSSPGQGAWVEQYF. The rearrangement joins TRBV12-3 or TRBV12-4 to TRBJ2-7, with 9 bases aligning to TRBD1. The CDR3 is 16 amino acids. With V trimmed by 6 bases and J by 7 bases, 16 bases remained unmatched.

The rearrangement links TRBV11-2 to TRBJ2-7; possible D gene TRBD1, 6 bases. V dropped 3 bases and J dropped 2 bases, with 8 bases sitting between them. Germline V gene lookup returns CDR1 SGHAT and CDR2 FQNNGV. The CDR3 length is 13 residues. The CDR3 is CASSFGQTYEQYV. For the CDR3, the DNA is TGTGCCAGCAGCTTCGGACAGACCTACGAGCAGTACGTC.

This clonotype appeared a few times. This rearrangement joins TRBV7-6 to TRBJ2-2; D tentatively fits TRBD1 or TRBD2 (6 bases each). Looked up from germline, CDR1 is SGHVS and CDR2 is FNYEAQ. The CDR3 totals 15 residues. V gave up 1 base and J gave up 7 bases, with 13 bases separating them. The DNA for the CDR3 is TGTGCCAGCAGCTTAGGGTCCGGGGGCAACGGGGAGCTGTTTTTT. This gives the protein CASSLGSGGNGELFF. The variable domain in full, completed from reference TRBV7-6 and TRBJ2-2, reads GAGVSQSPRYKVTKRGQDVALRCDPISGHVSLYWYRQALGQGPEFLTYFNYEAQQDKSGLPNDRFSAERPEGSISTLTIQRTEQRDSAMYRCASSLGSGGNGELFFGEGSRLTVL.

This clonotype was counted between two and nine times. The chain links TRBV4-3 to TRBJ2-1, with 15 bases aligning to TRBD2. CDR3 length: 19 amino acids. Trimming took 0 bases from V and 0 from J; bases not matched to a gene: 3. Germline V gene lookup returns CDR1 LGHNA and CDR2 YSLEER. The CDR3 DNA reads as TGCGCCAGCAGCCAAGATTCGGGACTAGCGGGGGGCTCCTACAATGAGCAGTTCTTC. This sequence encodes CASSQDSGLAGGSYNEQFF.

This clonotype has just a few counts. The gene calls are TRBV6-5 and TRBJ2-4, with D perhaps matching TRBD2 (6 bases). Trimming stripped 1 base from V and 8 bases from J, with 12 bases between. Germline V gene lookup returns CDR1 MNHEY and CDR2 SVGAGI. The CDR3 consists of 14 residues. Written as DNA, the CDR3 is TGTGCCAGCAGTTACTGGCCCGGGGGATACATTCAGTACTTC. It codes for CASSYWPGGYIQYF.

CDR3 coding DNA: TGTGCCAGCAGCCCCATCACGCTGGACAGGGGCCTGAACACTGAAGCTTTCTTT. Translation gives CASSPITLDRGLNTEAFF. The chain links TRBV11-1 to TRBJ1-1; 9 positions agree with TRBD1. The length of the CDR3 is 18 residues. The V gene's germline CDR1 is SGHAT and CDR2 FQDESV (reference sequence). V shed 5 bases and J 0 bases; nucleotides not matched to a gene: 13.

This clonotype was found a few times. Relative to the germline gene, one junction end is altered; a read error may explain this. The chain's CDR3 is CCARGRRTTRGTTDTQYF. In nucleotides, the CDR3 is TGCTGTGCTAGAGGCAGGCGAACGACTAGGGGGACCACAGATACGCAGTATTTT. The V gene is TRBV20-1, the J gene TRBJ2-3; D possibly matches TRBD1 or TRBD2 (6 bases each). Germline values: CDR1 DFQATT, CDR2 SNEGSKA (reference sequence). CDR3 length equals 18 residues.